The TCR beta chain described here comes from a study of blood T cell repertoires in COVID-19. Germline-derived CDR1 and CDR2 are SGHDT and YYEEEE. The CDR3 length is 12 residues. The V end was cut by 3 bases, the J end by 8 bases, with 12 bases between. Sequenced by immunoSEQ multiplex PCR; TCRdb stores in-frame clones only, minus some. This sample has roughly 200,000 clones; 85% to 90% occur once, and the top ten carry roughly 6%. The chain is built from TRBV5-6 and TRBJ2-7, with TRBD2 as a possible D gene (5 bases). Sequenced input: peripheral blood. The clonotype comes from a man between 40 and 49 years old with active or convalescent COVID-19. Here the CDR3 DNA reads TGTGCCAGCAGCTCTATGAGGGCGCAGCAGTACTTC. Amino acids: CASSSMRAQQYF.